This T cell receptor (beta chain) emerged from a study of T cells in tuberculosis. General study findings and limits: Active tuberculosis patients had shorter CDR3-alpha; the beta difference was nonsignificant.

Concerning this clone itself: The antigen is unknown.

Only in-frame clones appear in the TCRdb table, and some are missing; sequencing was by immunoSEQ multiplex PCR. This table has 35,000 to 50,000 clones, roughly 94% appearing once. The CDR3 sequence is 13 residues long. The germline V gene has CDR1 SQVTM and CDR2 ANQGSEA. V lost 6 bases and J 11 bases, leaving 22 bases between the germline ends. The sample was PBMCs. This TCR was sampled from a donor aged 10-29 years with latent tuberculosis or without tuberculosis infection. Some clones in this sample may be carry-over from other donors' samples. The chain recombines TRBV29-1 with TRBJ1-1; maybe TRBD1 (5 bases). The CDR3 reads CSVALGTQGKAFF. The CDR3 region has the DNA TGCAGCGTGGCCCTCGGGACTCAGGGTAAGGCTTTCTTT.